The rows below give T cell receptor beta chains drawn from one sample of a study of blood T cell repertoires in COVID-19. The data were produced by immunoSEQ multiplex PCR, yet TCRdb's version contains in-frame clones alone and is incomplete. The sample lists approximately 240,000 clones, approximately 90% occurring once. The sequenced sample consisted of peripheral blood. The receptors shown here come from a woman aged 18-29 years who had recovered from COVID-19. Both conserved end residues are part of each CDR3. Each record gives: V gene, J gene, clone size, D gene, CDR3 DNA, CDR3 protein. A D gene is named only where the DNA matches it firmly. Not all rows give a size; the values are once, few, many and, for expanded clones, a class.

V gene: TRBV7-3
J gene: TRBJ2-2
clone size: -
D gene: -
CDR3 DNA: TGTGCCAGCAGCTCCGGACAAACCGGGGAGCTGTTTTTT
CDR3 protein: CASSSGQTGELFF

V gene: TRBV7-9
J gene: TRBJ1-6
clone size: few
D gene: -
CDR3 DNA: TGTGCCAGCAGCACCAGCGGGGACCGGAGGTCACCCCTCCACTTT
CDR3 protein: CASSTSGDRRSPLHF

V gene: TRBV7-9
J gene: TRBJ2-1
clone size: -
D gene: TRBD2
CDR3 DNA: TGTGCCAGCAACAGAGCGGGAGTGGGCGATGAGCAGTTCTTC
CDR3 protein: CASNRAGVGDEQFF

V gene: TRBV13
J gene: TRBJ2-1
clone size: -
D gene: -
CDR3 DNA: TGTGCCAGCAGCTCCAACGGCGGGGTCTATGAGCAGTTCTTC
CDR3 protein: CASSSNGGVYEQFF

V gene: TRBV7-2
J gene: TRBJ2-7
clone size: -
D gene: -
CDR3 DNA: TGTGCCAGCAGCTTTGGAGTGGACGAGCAGTACTTC
CDR3 protein: CASSFGVDEQYF

V gene: TRBV6-5
J gene: TRBJ1-1
clone size: -
D gene: -
CDR3 DNA: TGTGCCAGCACCCCAGACAGTTCTCGTCGAGCTTTCTTT
CDR3 protein: CASTPDSSRRAFF

V gene: TRBV12-3/TRBV12-4
J gene: TRBJ1-1
clone size: -
D gene: -
CDR3 DNA: TGTGCCAGCGGGAGCACTGAAGCTTTCTTT
CDR3 protein: CASGSTEAFF

V gene: TRBV5-6
J gene: TRBJ2-2
clone size: once
D gene: TRBD1
CDR3 DNA: TGTGCCAGCAGTTCCGACAGGGTGAGCACCGGGGAGCTGTTTTTT
CDR3 protein: CASSSDRVSTGELFF

V gene: TRBV7-8
J gene: TRBJ2-1
clone size: -
D gene: -
CDR3 DNA: TGTGCCAGCGGTAGGACTGGCGATGAGCAGTTCTTC
CDR3 protein: CASGRTGDEQFF

V gene: TRBV7-3
J gene: TRBJ2-2
clone size: few
D gene: -
CDR3 DNA: TGTGCCAGCAGCTTAATGGGGCCCGGGGAGCTGTTTTTT
CDR3 protein: CASSLMGPGELFF

V gene: TRBV7-2
J gene: TRBJ1-1
clone size: -
D gene: -
CDR3 DNA: TGTGCCAGCAGCTTTGGGTCAGGTTGGACTGAAGCTTTCTTT
CDR3 protein: CASSFGSGWTEAFF

V gene: TRBV7-2
J gene: TRBJ2-3
clone size: -
D gene: -
CDR3 DNA: TGTGCCAGCAGCTTGTCTAGGATGACAGATACGCAGTATTTT
CDR3 protein: CASSLSRMTDTQYF

V gene: TRBV13
J gene: TRBJ2-7
clone size: -
D gene: TRBD2
CDR3 DNA: TGTGCCAGCAGCTTAGGTGGGAGGGGAGACGAGCAGTACTTC
CDR3 protein: CASSLGGRGDEQYF